The 9 T cell receptor beta chains in this list originate from one sample, sequenced in a study of T cells in Graves' hyperthyroidism and ophthalmopathy. RNA transcripts provided the source from which TCR beta CDR3 regions were amplified. A set of HTBI primers served as the primers for a first-round RT-PCR of the TCR CDR3. TCRdb fed the multiplex PCR reads into MiXCR, producing one record per CDR3 protein. In the table there are 540,000 or so distinct CDR3 sequences, less than 20% of which are singletons. The sample taken for sequencing was blood. These receptors all come from a woman aged 25-40 years with Graves' hyperthyroidism.

Turning to this clonotype: A much larger clone differs from this one at a single base, so this may be a read error. The chain couples TRBV13 to TRBJ1-1; a possible D gene is TRBD1 (5 bases). CDR3 length: 15 residues. Germline V gene sequence: CDR1 PRHDT, CDR2 FYEKMQ (reference sequence). The ends were cut back, 5 bases at V and 5 bases at J, with 18 bases in the middle. Here the CDR3 reads CASSLPQGGETEAFF. The DNA for the CDR3 is TGTGCCAGCAGCCTTCCCCAGGGTGGAGAAACTGAAGCTTTCTTT.

This chain links TRBV20-1 with TRBJ1-2, with D hard to call. The CDR3 runs to 12 residues. In germline, CDR1 is DFQATT, CDR2 SNEGSKA (reference sequence). Trimming left V 3 bases short and J 4 bases short, with 9 bases between. The CDR3 DNA is TGCAGTGCTAGTGATGGAGTCTATGGCTACACCTTC. Translating gives CSASDGVYGYTF.

In its sample, this clonotype was seen a few times. The chain is built from TRBV28 and TRBJ2-2, with TRBD1 as a possible D gene (5 bases). With 3 bases removed from V and 7 bases from J, the gap between germline ends came to 12 bases. There are 14 residues in the CDR3. Germline V gives CDR1 MDHEN, CDR2 SYDVKM. This CDR3 reads CASSFQGANGELFF. The CDR3 nucleotides are TGTGCCAGCAGTTTTCAAGGGGCGAACGGGGAGCTGTTTTTT.

This clonotype occurred many times. The V gene is TRBV20-1, the J gene TRBJ2-3; TRBD2 matches at 9 bases. Germline CDR1 reads DFQATT; CDR2 reads SNEGSKA (reference sequence). CDR3 length equals 13 residues. The CDR3 DNA sequence: TGCAGCATGACTAGCGGTGGCACAGATACGCAGTATTTT. Encoded protein: CSMTSGGTDTQYF.

This clonotype was found a few times. This chain joins TRBV18 and TRBJ2-6; D is unclear. The germline V gene encodes CDR1 KGHSH and CDR2 LQKENI. The V and J ends lost 3 bases and 0 bases respectively, with 9 bases between them. This CDR3 region has 16 residues. DNA of the CDR3: TGTGCCAGCTCACCGCTTCAAGGCTCTGGGGCCAACGTCCTGACTTTC. This encodes CASSPLQGSGANVLTF.

This clonotype was recorded many times. J is TRBJ1-1 and V is TRBV5-1; 7 nucleotides line up with TRBD1. CDR1 SGHRS and CDR2 YFSETQ come from the germline V gene. Trimming at V came to 9 bases and at J to 1 base, leaving 9 bases not matched to a gene. The CDR3 totals 14 residues. In nucleotides, the CDR3 is TGCGCCACGACCTCCGGGACAGCGAACACTGAAGCTTTCTTT. Translating it yields CATTSGTANTEAFF.

The chain uses TRBV14 and TRBJ1-1; weak D call: TRBD1 (5 bases). Trimming stripped 1 base from V and 6 bases from J, with 15 bases between. The CDR3 spans 15 residues. CDR1 is SGHDN and CDR2 is FVKESK in the germline V gene. The CDR3 DNA is TGTGCCAGCAGCCAAGTGCGGGGGGGAAACGCTGAAGCTTTCTTT. This encodes CASSQVRGGNAEAFF.

This clonotype was seen ten or more times. V is TRBV29-1 and J is TRBJ2-7; 8 nucleotides match TRBD2. This CDR3 contains 13 residues. V lost 6 bases, J lost 2 bases, and 6 bases stayed unmatched. Germline V gives CDR1 SQVTM, CDR2 ANQGSEA. CDR3 sequence (DNA): TGCAGCGTAGTATTAGCGGGACCCTACGAGCAGTACTTC. Translation: CSVVLAGPYEQYF.

Details on this clonotype: The CDR3 carries no conserved terminal phenylalanine or tryptophan, so it likely arises from a read error. The chain has TRBV5-1 and TRBJ1-2; possibly TRBD1 for D (5 bases). Germline CDR1 is SGHRS and CDR2 is YFSETQ. The V gene lost 0 bases and the J gene lost 5 bases, with 8 bases spanning the gap. The CDR3 contains 13 residues. This chain's CDR3 is CASSLETVYGYTL. CDR3 DNA sequence: TGCGCCAGCAGCTTGGAGACAGTTTATGGCTACACCCTC.